The following is a T cell receptor beta chain sequence with its context. This sample is drawn from a study of T cell responses to AZD1222 COVID-19 vaccine. Using immunoSEQ multiplex PCR, the repertoire was profiled, and TCRdb retains in-frame clones only, with some absent. The sample includes 120,000 to 150,000 clones, 88% of them seen just once. This sample comprised peripheral blood, obtained on day 0 of AZD1222 vaccination. This TCR derives from an adult in good health.

CDR3 sequence: CASIYRGRDYGYTF. CDR3 nucleotide sequence: TGTGCCAGCATTTACAGGGGGCGCGACTATGGCTACACCTTC. This chain connects TRBV5-6 to TRBJ1-2; 9 nucleotides line up with TRBD1. The CDR3 length is 14 residues. V lost 6 bases, J lost 3 bases, and 6 bases stayed unmatched. Germline V gene lookup returns CDR1 SGHDT and CDR2 YYEEEE. The full variable domain, with the rest looked up from reference TRBV5-6 and TRBJ1-2, is DAGVTQSPTHLIKTRGQQVTLRCSPKSGHDTVSWYQQALGQGPQFIFQYYEEEERQRGNFPDRFSGHQFPNYSSELNVNALLLGDSALYLCASIYRGRDYGYTFGSGTRLTVV.